This T cell receptor beta chain was sequenced for a study of blood T cell repertoires in COVID-19. Study details: Samples taken during acute and convalescent COVID-19 were collected in the United States, Italy and Spain.

Trimming removed 2 bases from V and 1 base from J; junction bases left unmatched: 1. CDR3 length: 14 amino acids. Germline CDR1 and CDR2: LNHDA and SQIVND (reference sequence). Authors' data handling: For nucleated cells, counts were estimated from reference gene primer amplification. Clones were sequenced by immunoSEQ multiplex PCR, and TCRdb holds only the in-frame ones, with some missing. V, J and clone size reflect that table, while D and trimming were determined from the DNA. The sample carries 150,000 to 200,000 clones, roughly four fifths recorded once. This chain links TRBV19 with TRBJ1-1; 7 nucleotides line up with TRBD1. The sample taken for sequencing was peripheral blood. This TCR came from a man aged 60 to 69 with active or convalescent COVID-19. CDR3 coding DNA: TGTGCCAGTAGTATAAGGGGGCCGAACACTGAAGCTTTCTTT. This gives the protein CASSIRGPNTEAFF.